The source of this T cell receptor beta chain is a study of identical twins. Trimming at V came to 0 bases and at J to 4 bases, leaving 5 bases not matched to a gene. The germline CDR1 and CDR2 sequences are LGHNA and YNFKEQ. The CDR3 loop spans 16 amino acids. TCRdb processed the 5' RACE reads anew with MiXCR; each CDR3 protein has one entry. The data hold 510,000 or so distinct CDR3 sequences, with 13% to 15% observed a single time. This same sample was also taken into another study, of yellow fever vaccine responses in identical twins.

Sequenced input: CD4+ T cells sorted from blood. The TCR sequence derives from a woman younger than 30 in good health. The chain employs TRBV4-2 and TRBJ2-3, with 9 nucleotides matching TRBD2. This CDR3 reads CASSQDYQRGADTQYF. In DNA, the CDR3 is TGTGCCAGCAGCCAAGATTACCAGCGGGGGGCAGATACGCAGTATTTT.